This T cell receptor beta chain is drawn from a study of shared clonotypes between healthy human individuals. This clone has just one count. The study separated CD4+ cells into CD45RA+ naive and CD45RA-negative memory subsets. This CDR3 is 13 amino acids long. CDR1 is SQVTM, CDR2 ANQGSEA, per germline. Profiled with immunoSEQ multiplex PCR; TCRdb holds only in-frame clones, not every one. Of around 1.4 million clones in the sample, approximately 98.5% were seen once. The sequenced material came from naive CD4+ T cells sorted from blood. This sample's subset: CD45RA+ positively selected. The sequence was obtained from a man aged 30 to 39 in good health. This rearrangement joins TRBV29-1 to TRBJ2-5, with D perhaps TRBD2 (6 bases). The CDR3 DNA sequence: TGCACCGCACGGGCGGAGGGAAAAGAGACCCAGTACTTC. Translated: CTARAEGKETQYF.